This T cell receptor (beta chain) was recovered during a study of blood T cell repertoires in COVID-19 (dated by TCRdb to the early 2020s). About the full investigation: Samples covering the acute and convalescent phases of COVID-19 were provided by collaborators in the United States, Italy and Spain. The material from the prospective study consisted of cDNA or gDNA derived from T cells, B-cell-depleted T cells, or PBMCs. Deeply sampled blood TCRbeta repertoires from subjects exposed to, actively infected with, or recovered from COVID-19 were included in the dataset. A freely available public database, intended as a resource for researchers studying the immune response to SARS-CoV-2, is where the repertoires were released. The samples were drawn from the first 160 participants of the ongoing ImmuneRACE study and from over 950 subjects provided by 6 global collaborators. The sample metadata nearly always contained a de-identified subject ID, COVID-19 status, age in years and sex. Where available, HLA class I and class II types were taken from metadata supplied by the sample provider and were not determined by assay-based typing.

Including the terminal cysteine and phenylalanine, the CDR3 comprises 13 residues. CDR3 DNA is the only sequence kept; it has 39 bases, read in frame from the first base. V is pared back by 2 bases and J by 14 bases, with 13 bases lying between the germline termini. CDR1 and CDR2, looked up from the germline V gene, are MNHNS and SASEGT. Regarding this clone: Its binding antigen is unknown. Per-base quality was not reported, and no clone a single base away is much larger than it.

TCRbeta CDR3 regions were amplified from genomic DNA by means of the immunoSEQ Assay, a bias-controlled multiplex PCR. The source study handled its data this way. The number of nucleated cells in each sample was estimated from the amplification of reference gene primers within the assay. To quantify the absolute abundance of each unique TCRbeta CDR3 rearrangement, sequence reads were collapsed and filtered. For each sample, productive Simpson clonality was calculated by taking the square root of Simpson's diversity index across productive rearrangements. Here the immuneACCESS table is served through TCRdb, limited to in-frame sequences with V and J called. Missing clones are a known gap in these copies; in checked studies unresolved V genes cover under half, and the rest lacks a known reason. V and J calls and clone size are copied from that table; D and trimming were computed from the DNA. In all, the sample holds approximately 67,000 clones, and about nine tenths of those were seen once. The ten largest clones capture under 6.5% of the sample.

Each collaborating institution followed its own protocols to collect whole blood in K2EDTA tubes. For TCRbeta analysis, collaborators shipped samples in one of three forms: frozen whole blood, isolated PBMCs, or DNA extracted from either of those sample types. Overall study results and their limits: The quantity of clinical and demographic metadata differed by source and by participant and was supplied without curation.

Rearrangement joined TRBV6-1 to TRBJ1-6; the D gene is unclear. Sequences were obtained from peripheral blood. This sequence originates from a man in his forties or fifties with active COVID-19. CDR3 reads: CASSENGKSTLHF. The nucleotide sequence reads TGTGCCAGCAGTGAAAACGGGAAGTCCACCCTCCACTTT.